What follows are 8 T cell receptor beta chains derived from one specimen sequenced in a study of human T cells and chemical hapten exposure. One entry per CDR3 protein results from TCRdb running MiXCR on the RACE reads. The repertoire includes around 120,000 distinct CDR3 sequences, roughly 14% of them detected once, and around 2.7% sits in the top ten. Time point of the sample: pre-sensitization, week 0. Treatment here: therapeutic diphenylcyclopropenone sensitization with weekly scalp DPC. The sequencing here drew on whole blood, taken in connection with sensitization to the hapten diphenylcyclopropenone (DPC). The receptor set was obtained from a woman aged 18 to 35 with alopecia areata. Some clones in this sample may be carry-over from other donors' samples.

This clonotype came up many times. This chain connects TRBV10-3 to TRBJ2-1; 7 positions match TRBD1. The trim removed 3 bases at V and 7 bases at J, leaving 0 bases unmatched. This CDR3 has 12 residues. The germline V gene has CDR1 ENHRY and CDR2 SYGVKD. The DNA of the CDR3 is TGTGCCATCAGTGACAGGGGGAATGAGCAGTTCTTC. Translating gives CAISDRGNEQFF.

This chain joins TRBV7-2 and TRBJ2-2, with TRBD2 identical over 10 bases. CDR1 is SGHTA, CDR2 FQGNSA, per germline. With 5 bases clipped from V and 2 bases from J, the junction kept 5 bases outside the gene matches. The CDR3 length is 16 residues. In nucleotides, the CDR3 is TGTGCCAGCAGCCCTAGCGGGGGATTAAACACCGGGGAGCTGTTTTTT. Translated, it gives CASSPSGGLNTGELFF.

The chain recombines TRBV12-5 with TRBJ2-7; 10 bases line up with TRBD2. This CDR3 region has 19 residues. Germline trimming cut 0 bases from V and 3 bases from J; bases unmatched to any gene: 14. The V gene's germline CDR1 is LGHNT and CDR2 FRNRAP. As DNA, the CDR3 is TGTGCTAGTGGTTTGGTACGAGGGGCCGGGACTAGCGAAGACTACGAGCAGTACTTC. Translating gives CASGLVRGAGTSEDYEQYF.

This clonotype occurred a few times. The chain links TRBV5-6 to TRBJ1-1; D perhaps matches TRBD1 (5 bases). This CDR3 has 16 residues. In germline, CDR1 is SGHDT, CDR2 YYEEEE. The V gene lost 4 bases and the J gene lost 1 base, with 17 bases spanning the gap. The CDR3 protein is CASSQQGARRNTEAFF. For the CDR3, the DNA is TGTGCCAGCAGCCAGCAAGGGGCCAGAAGGAACACTGAAGCTTTCTTT.

This clonotype was seen a few times. This chain links TRBV28 with TRBJ2-1; the match to TRBD2 covers 11 bases. This CDR3 spans 16 amino acids. J lost 5 bases, V lost 6 bases, and 9 bases had no gene match. Germline loops: CDR1 MDHEN, CDR2 SYDVKM. The CDR3 loop is CASSNLAGGRNNEQFF. In DNA, the CDR3 is TGTGCCAGCAGCAACCTAGCGGGGGGCCGAAACAATGAGCAGTTCTTC.

The chain carries TRBV9 and TRBJ1-3; tentative D call: TRBD1 (5 bases). The germline V and J ends were trimmed by 1 base and 8 bases, with 13 bases remaining between them. The CDR3 sequence is 14 residues long. CDR1 and CDR2 (germline): SGDLS, YYNGEE. The CDR3 here is CASSVRPRDDTIYF. The CDR3 DNA sequence: TGTGCCAGCAGCGTAAGGCCGAGGGACGACACCATATATTTT.

This chain uses TRBV4-3 with TRBJ2-7; no reliable D call. Trimming removed 0 bases from V and 3 bases from J, with 12 bases in between. The CDR3 covers 15 residues. Germline CDR1 reads LGHNA; CDR2 reads YSLEER. The CDR3 DNA follows: TGCGCCAGCAGCCAAGAATGGCGACCCGGCTACGAGCAGTACTTC. This translates into CASSQEWRPGYEQYF.

This clonotype appeared many times. V usage is TRBV7-2 and J usage is TRBJ1-5; D perhaps matches TRBD1 (6 bases). The germline gives CDR1 SGHTA, CDR2 FQGNSA. The CDR3 loop spans 14 amino acids. Trimming left V 3 bases short and J 3 bases short, with 9 bases between. The CDR3 here is CASSFTGFNQPQHF. For the CDR3, the DNA is TGTGCCAGCAGCTTCACAGGGTTCAATCAGCCCCAGCATTTT. Based on the CDR3 plus reference TRBV7-2 and TRBJ1-5, the full variable domain is GAGVSQSPSNKVTEKGKDVELRCDPISGHTALYWYRQSLGQGLEFLIYFQGNSAPDKSGLPSDRFSAERTGGSVSTLTIQRTQQEDSAVYLCASSFTGFNQPQHFGDGTRLSIL.